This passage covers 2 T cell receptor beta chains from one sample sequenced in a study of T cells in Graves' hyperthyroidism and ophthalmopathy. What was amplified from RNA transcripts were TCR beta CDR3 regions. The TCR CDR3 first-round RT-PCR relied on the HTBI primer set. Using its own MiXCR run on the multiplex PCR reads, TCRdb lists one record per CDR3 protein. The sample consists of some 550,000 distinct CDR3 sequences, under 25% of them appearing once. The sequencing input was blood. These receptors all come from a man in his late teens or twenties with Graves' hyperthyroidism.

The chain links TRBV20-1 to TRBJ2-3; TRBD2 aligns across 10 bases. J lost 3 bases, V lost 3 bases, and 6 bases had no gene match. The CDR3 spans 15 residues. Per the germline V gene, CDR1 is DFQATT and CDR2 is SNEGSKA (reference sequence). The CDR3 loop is CSASSLAGDTDTQYF. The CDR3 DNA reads TGCAGTGCTAGTAGCCTAGCGGGAGATACAGATACGCAGTATTTT.

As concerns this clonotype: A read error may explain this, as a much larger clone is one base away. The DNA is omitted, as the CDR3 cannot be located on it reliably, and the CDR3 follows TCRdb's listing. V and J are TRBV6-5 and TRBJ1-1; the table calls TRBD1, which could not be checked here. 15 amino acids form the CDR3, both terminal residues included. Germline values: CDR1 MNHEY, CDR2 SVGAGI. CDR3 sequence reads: CASSFGTGSNTEACF.